Shown below are 18 T cell receptor beta chains from a single sample sequenced in a study of response to subunit inactivated influenza vaccine (dated by TCRdb to 2017 to 2018). Libraries came from RT-PCR. The sequencer was an Illumina HiSeq 2500. TCRdb trimmed the raw reads at Q25, called clones with MiXCR and kept productive beta chains. A single entry per CDR3 protein holds the most common genes and DNA from its merged rows. For this sample there are 400,000 to 550,000 distinct CDR3 sequences; around 25% appear just once. Jointly, the top ten make up under 2.5% of the sample. Sequences were derived from CD4+ T cells sorted from PBMCs, sampled more than 4 days after vaccination. These receptors originate from a man over 45 who received an inactivated influenza vaccine. Donor details come from another sample of the same person, matched by shared clones.

This clonotype was detected only a few times. The V gene is TRBV6-6, the J gene TRBJ1-2, with D possibly TRBD1 on 6 matching bases. This CDR3 region has 13 residues. V shed 5 bases and J shed 2 bases, with 9 bases lying between them. In germline, CDR1 is MNHNY, CDR2 SVGAGI (reference sequence). This CDR3 is CASSQQGNYGYTF. As DNA, the CDR3 is TGTGCCAGCAGTCAACAGGGAAACTATGGCTACACCTTC.

This clonotype has a handful of counts. V usage is TRBV28 and J usage is TRBJ2-1; maybe TRBD2 (5 bases). Germline CDR1 and CDR2: MDHEN and SYDVKM. V shed 4 bases and J shed 5 bases, with 12 bases lying between them. The CDR3 contains 14 residues. CDR3 bases: TGTGCCAGCAGTTGGCGGCGGGCGAACAATGAGCAGTTCTTC. It translates to CASSWRRANNEQFF. The whole variable domain, remainder taken from reference TRBV28 and TRBJ2-1, is DVKVTQSSRYLVKRTGEKVFLECVQDMDHENMFWYRQDPGLGLRLIYFSYDVKMKEKGDIPEGYSVSREKKERFSLILESASTNQTSMYLCASSWRRANNEQFFGPGTRLTVL.

This clonotype came up a few times. This chain joins TRBV14 and TRBJ2-1; D remains ambiguous. Per germline, CDR1 SGHDN and CDR2 FVKESK. The CDR3 extends over 12 amino acids. V lost 0 bases and J 12 bases, leaving 9 bases between the germline ends. The CDR3 DNA is TGTGCCAGCAGCCAAGATAGGGTCGCGCAGTTCTTC. This codes for CASSQDRVAQFF.

This clonotype came up a few times. The chain recombines TRBV6-1 with TRBJ2-1; possible D gene TRBD1, 6 bases. V lost 6 bases and J lost 4, with 19 bases in between. This CDR3 comprises 16 residues. Germline CDR1 is MNHNS and CDR2 is SASEGT. The CDR3 loop reads CASSRLTGTNYNEQFF. The CDR3 DNA follows: TGTGCCAGCAGCCGCCTTACCGGGACAAATTACAATGAGCAGTTCTTC.

There are a few counts of this clonotype. The V and J genes are TRBV6-2 or TRBV6-3 and TRBJ1-6; D unresolved. The germline V gene has CDR1 MNHEY and CDR2 SVGEGT. The length of the CDR3 is 16 residues. Trimming took off 4 bases at V and 9 bases at J, with 19 bases between the two ends. DNA of the CDR3: TGTGCCAGCAGTTCCGACTCCCATCAGAGGATTTCACCCCTCCACTTT. Amino acids: CASSSDSHQRISPLHF.

This clonotype has only a few counts. The rearrangement links TRBV12-3 or TRBV12-4 to TRBJ2-5; 7 bases fit TRBD1. This CDR3 spans 14 amino acids. J lost 2 bases, V lost 6 bases, and 6 bases had no gene match. CDR3 sequence reads: CASRWTGIQETQYF. The CDR3 DNA reads as TGTGCCAGCAGGTGGACAGGAATACAAGAGACCCAGTACTTC.

This clonotype has only a few counts. The genes are TRBV7-2 and TRBJ2-5, with no clear D. The V and J ends lost 0 bases and 3 bases respectively, with 5 bases between them. Looked up from germline, CDR1 is SGHTA and CDR2 is FQGNSA. There are 13 residues in the CDR3. The CDR3 bases are TGTGCCAGCAGCTTAGCTCAAAAAGAGACCCAGTACTTC. Amino acid sequence: CASSLAQKETQYF. Based on the CDR3 plus reference TRBV7-2 and TRBJ2-5, the full variable domain is GAGVSQSPSNKVTEKGKDVELRCDPISGHTALYWYRQSLGQGLEFLIYFQGNSAPDKSGLPSDRFSAERTGGSVSTLTIQRTQQEDSAVYLCASSLAQKETQYFGPGTRLLVL.

This clonotype occurred a few times. The chain joins TRBV7-2 to TRBJ2-1, with 9 bases that match TRBD1. Germline V gene lookup returns CDR1 SGHTA and CDR2 FQGNSA. This CDR3 is 17 amino acids long. Germline trimming cut 5 bases from V and 2 bases from J; bases unmatched to any gene: 10. The DNA of the CDR3 is TGTGCCAGCAGCGCCGGAAGAGGGACAGGGACCTACAATGAGCAGTTCTTC. Translation gives CASSAGRGTGTYNEQFF. The whole variable domain, filled in from reference TRBV7-2 and TRBJ2-1, reads GAGVSQSPSNKVTEKGKDVELRCDPISGHTALYWYRQSLGQGLEFLIYFQGNSAPDKSGLPSDRFSAERTGGSVSTLTIQRTQQEDSAVYLCASSAGRGTGTYNEQFFGPGTRLTVL.

This clonotype was found many times. The DNA is omitted, as the CDR3 cannot be located on it reliably, and the CDR3 follows TCRdb's listing. The chain combines TRBV12-3 or TRBV12-4 with TRBJ2-1. With termini counted, the CDR3 has 15 amino acids. The CDR3 protein is CASSFVPAIYNEQFF.

The chain recombines TRBV7-2 with TRBJ1-3; D may be TRBD1 (6 bases). Trimming shortened V by 5 bases and J by 3 bases, and 11 bases separated the two germline ends. CDR3 size: 14 residues. The germline V gene encodes CDR1 SGHTA and CDR2 FQGNSA. This CDR3 reads CASSEPTGGNTIYF. CDR3 nucleotide sequence: TGTGCCAGCAGCGAACCGACAGGTGGAAACACCATATATTTT.

This clonotype has a handful of counts. The genes are TRBV20-1 and TRBJ2-1, with 11 bases aligning to TRBD2. Trimming at V came to 3 bases and at J to 0 bases, leaving 10 bases not matched to a gene. This CDR3 has 18 amino acids. The germline gives CDR1 DFQATT, CDR2 SNEGSKA (reference sequence). This CDR3 reads CSARALSLAGGSYNEQFF. The CDR3 DNA reads as TGCAGTGCTAGGGCCCTGAGCCTAGCGGGGGGCTCCTACAATGAGCAGTTCTTC.

This clonotype has more than one count but fewer than ten. The chain employs TRBV10-3 and TRBJ1-2; TRBD1 is a possible D gene (6 bases). Germline V lookup: CDR1 ENHRY, CDR2 SYGVKD. Trimming stripped 6 bases from V and 2 bases from J, with 13 bases between. The CDR3 spans 14 residues. The CDR3 DNA follows: TGTGCCATCAGAACCGGGACACAGAACTATGGCTACACCTTC. This sequence encodes CAIRTGTQNYGYTF.

This clonotype has just a few counts. The chain employs TRBV20-1 and TRBJ2-1, with D perhaps TRBD2 (6 bases). The CDR3 contains 14 residues. V gave up 2 bases and J gave up 3 bases, with 11 bases separating them. Germline-derived CDR1 and CDR2 are DFQATT and SNEGSKA (reference sequence). The CDR3, as DNA: TGCAGTGCTAGAACATGGGGGGTCTACAATGAGCAGTTCTTC. It translates to CSARTWGVYNEQFF.

V gene TRBV18 combines with J gene TRBJ1-2, with D possibly matching TRBD1 (6 bases). There are 15 residues in the CDR3. Germline CDR1 and CDR2: KGHSH and LQKENI. V lost 6 bases and J 3 bases, leaving 17 bases between the germline ends. The CDR3 loop reads CASSPGRGRDYGYTF. DNA of the CDR3: TGTGCCAGCTCGCCGGGTCGGGGGCGCGACTATGGCTACACCTTC.

The CDR3 nucleotides read TGTGCCAGCAGCTTAGGAGTCGGCCAGAAGTATGAAGCTTTCTTT. This sequence encodes CASSLGVGQKYEAFF. The chain has TRBV7-2 and TRBJ1-1; D is uncertain. CDR1 is SGHTA, CDR2 FQGNSA, per germline. The CDR3 runs 15 residues. Trimming pared 1 base from V and 7 bases from J, leaving 16 bases between.

This clonotype was seen only a few times. This sequence joins TRBV28 and TRBJ1-5; TRBD1 aligns across 8 bases. The length of the CDR3 is 15 residues. Trimming removed 2 bases from V and 2 bases from J; junction bases left unmatched: 2. Germline CDR1 is MDHEN and CDR2 is SYDVKM. The DNA of the CDR3 is TGTGCCAGCAGTTTAACGACAGGGGGCAATCAGCCCCAGCATTTT. This codes for CASSLTTGGNQPQHF.

The chain joins TRBV7-2 to TRBJ2-3, with D possibly matching TRBD2 (6 bases). This CDR3 contains 15 residues. V was cut by 0 bases and J by 4 bases, with 11 bases left in between. CDR1 SGHTA and CDR2 FQGNSA come from the germline V gene. CDR3 nucleotide sequence: TGTGCCAGCAGCTTAGCCCCCGGGACTGCAGATACGCAGTATTTT. Its translation: CASSLAPGTADTQYF. The full variable domain, completed using reference TRBV7-2 and TRBJ2-3, is GAGVSQSPSNKVTEKGKDVELRCDPISGHTALYWYRQSLGQGLEFLIYFQGNSAPDKSGLPSDRFSAERTGGSVSTLTIQRTQQEDSAVYLCASSLAPGTADTQYFGPGTRLTVL.

The rearrangement uses TRBV4-2 and TRBJ2-1, with 8 bases matching TRBD2. Per the germline V gene, CDR1 is LGHNA and CDR2 is YNFKEQ. J lost 3 bases, V lost 4 bases, and 5 bases had no gene match. The CDR3 covers 15 residues. CDR3 amino acids: CASSREGTSYNEQFF. The CDR3 region has the DNA TGTGCCAGCAGCCGAGAGGGGACTAGCTACAATGAGCAGTTCTTC.